The 27 T cell receptor beta chains in this list originate from one sample, sequenced in a study of post-analysis software for immune sequencing data. Researchers reported that TCR beta cDNA libraries carried unique molecular identifiers. TCRdb itself ran the PCR reads through MiXCR, one entry per CDR3 protein. The sample carries about 820,000 distinct CDR3 sequences, about 53% recorded once. Antigens for these TCRs are unknown. The study, taken as a whole, reports: In patients, TRBV5-6, TRBV5-1 and TRBV20-1 belonged to several TRBV segments found more frequently than in controls.

The specimen was blood. The receptors derive from a girl aged 10-17 years with multiple sclerosis.

The chain has TRBV28 and TRBJ1-2; D might be TRBD1 (5 bases). The germline CDR1 and CDR2 sequences are MDHEN and SYDVKM. This CDR3 contains 15 residues. Trimming took off 3 bases at V and 6 bases at J, with 17 bases between the two ends. The CDR3 loop reads CASSLPTGVEDGYTF. CDR3 in DNA: TGTGCCAGCAGTTTGCCTACAGGTGTGGAGGATGGCTACACCTTC.

This sequence joins TRBV12-3 or TRBV12-4 and TRBJ2-3; no reliable D call. V lost 6 bases and J 7 bases, leaving 17 bases between the germline ends. The CDR3 extends over 14 amino acids. The CDR3 spells CASSLTGTKHTQYF. CDR3 nucleotides: TGTGCCAGCAGCCTGACTGGTACCAAGCATACGCAGTATTTT.

The chain joins TRBV2 to TRBJ2-7; no reliable D call. The ends were cut back, 3 bases at V and 0 bases at J, with 12 bases in the middle. Germline V gene sequence: CDR1 SNHLY, CDR2 FYNNEI. The CDR3 consists of 15 residues. The DNA for the CDR3 is TGTGCCAGCAGTGAGAGCGTAGGAAACTCCTACGAGCAGTACTTC. Encoded protein: CASSESVGNSYEQYF. Together with reference TRBV2 and TRBJ2-7, the CDR3 gives the full variable domain: EPEVTQTPSHQVTQMGQEVILRCVPISNHLYFYWYRQILGQKVEFLVSFYNNEISEKSEIFDDQFSVERPDGSNFTLKIRSTKLEDSAMYFCASSESVGNSYEQYFGPGTRLTVT.

This clonotype was observed many times. V usage is TRBV6-1 and J usage is TRBJ2-3, with D unresolved. The germline V gene has CDR1 MNHNS and CDR2 SASEGT. The germline V and J ends were trimmed by 1 base and 2 bases, with 10 bases remaining between them. CDR3 length: 15 amino acids. CDR3 in amino acids: CASSEDKGLTDTQYF. Written as DNA, the CDR3 is TGTGCCAGCAGTGAAGACAAGGGCCTCACAGATACGCAGTATTTT.

The chain combines TRBV7-9 with TRBJ2-1; the D call may be TRBD1 or TRBD2 (5 bases each). Germline lookup yields CDR1 SEHNR and CDR2 FQNEAQ (reference sequence). With 5 bases removed from V and 4 bases from J, the gap between germline ends came to 15 bases. The CDR3 is 15 residues long. CDR3 DNA sequence: TGTGCCAGCAGCCCAGGGACCTATGGATACAATGAGCAGTTCTTC. It specifies CASSPGTYGYNEQFF.

The V and J genes are TRBV5-1 and TRBJ2-3, with D perhaps matching TRBD2 (5 bases). The CDR3 totals 15 residues. V was shortened by 1 base and J by 2 bases, with 11 bases between the two germline ends. Germline V gene lookup returns CDR1 SGHRS and CDR2 YFSETQ. Here the CDR3 reads CASSLKRGNTDTQYF. The CDR3 DNA reads TGCGCCAGCAGCTTGAAACGGGGAAACACAGATACGCAGTATTTT.

The chain joins TRBV11-2 to TRBJ2-3; no clear D. With 4 bases removed from V and 1 base from J, the gap between germline ends came to 12 bases. Germline CDR1 reads SGHAT; CDR2 reads FQNNGV. CDR3 size: 15 residues. DNA of the CDR3: TGTGCCAGCAGCTCCTTAGCCTTTGGCACAGATACGCAGTATTTT. It yields the protein CASSSLAFGTDTQYF. The complete variable domain, with remaining parts taken from reference TRBV11-2 and TRBJ2-3, reads EAGVAQSPRYKIIEKRQSVAFWCNPISGHATLYWYQQILGQGPKLLIQFQNNGVVDDSQLPKDRFSAERLKGVDSTLKIQPAKLEDSAVYLCASSSLAFGTDTQYFGPGTRLTVL.

In its sample, this clonotype was seen once. The rearrangement joins TRBV5-1 to TRBJ2-4; no definite D call. The last part of the DNA fits TRBJ2-7 better; the J call may be wrong. The CDR3 totals 16 residues. CDR1 is SGHRS, CDR2 YFSETQ, per germline. This CDR3 is CASSLGVAGFSYEQYF. DNA for the CDR3: TGCGCCAGCAGCTTGGGTGTCGCAGGCTTCTCCTACGAGCAGTACTTC.

J is TRBJ2-1 and V is TRBV5-4, with D possibly TRBD2 on 6 matching bases. Near its end, the DNA agrees better with TRBJ2-7, so the J call may be wrong. Germline CDR1 reads SGHNT; CDR2 reads YYREEE (reference sequence). The length of the CDR3 is 16 residues. The CDR3 bases are TGTGCCAGCAGCTTGGGGGCGGCGGGGTCCTACAATGAGCAGTACTTC. Translating gives CASSLGAAGSYNEQYF.

This clonotype has just one count. The chain employs TRBV29-1 and TRBJ2-2, with D unclear. From germline, CDR1 is SQVTM and CDR2 ANQGSEA. The ends were cut back, 7 bases at V and 2 bases at J, with 11 bases in the middle. The CDR3 extends over 13 amino acids. The CDR3 DNA sequence: TGCAGCGCCACGCGCGGTAACACCGGGGAGCTGTTTTTT. Protein product: CSATRGNTGELFF.

This chain links TRBV29-1 with TRBJ2-1; D is uncertain. V was trimmed by 5 bases and J by 5 bases, leaving 19 bases between them. The length of the CDR3 is 15 residues. CDR1 and CDR2 from the germline V gene are SQVTM and ANQGSEA. The CDR3 nucleotides are TGCAGCGTTTCACGCGCAGGCGCAATCCACAATGAGCAGTTCTTC. Encoded protein: CSVSRAGAIHNEQFF.

The chain carries TRBV15 and TRBJ1-1, with a possible D match to TRBD1 (6 bases). This CDR3 region has 16 residues. The V and J ends lost 0 bases and 0 bases respectively, with 11 bases between them. Germline V CDR1 and CDR2: LNHNV, YYDKDF (reference sequence). CDR3 amino acids: CATSRDYRAMNTEAFF. As DNA, the CDR3 is TGTGCCACCAGCAGAGACTACAGGGCTATGAACACTGAAGCTTTCTTT.

The CDR3 nucleotides read TGCGCCAGCAGCTTGGGTCCAGCGGGAGGGCACGAGCAGTACTTC. Translated: CASSLGPAGGHEQYF. The chain recombines TRBV5-1 with TRBJ2-7, with 10 bases aligning to TRBD2. The V gene end was trimmed by 0 bases and the J gene end by 5 bases; junction bases not matched to a gene: 5. Germline loops: CDR1 SGHRS, CDR2 YFSETQ. The CDR3 extends over 15 amino acids.

The chain is built from TRBV20-1 and TRBJ2-1, with unresolved D. Between the trimmed V and J ends, which lost 2 bases and 3 bases, there was a span of 14 bases. CDR3 length equals 15 residues. Germline V lookup: CDR1 DFQATT, CDR2 SNEGSKA (reference sequence). The CDR3 reads CSARSSRTLYNEQFF. CDR3 DNA: TGCAGTGCTAGATCAAGCCGAACCCTCTACAATGAGCAGTTCTTC.

This clonotype has a handful of counts. The chain has TRBV20-1 and TRBJ2-7; 12 bases line up with TRBD2. The CDR3 loop spans 16 amino acids. Unmatched junction bases numbered 8, after V lost 3 bases and J lost 2 bases. Per germline, CDR1 DFQATT and CDR2 SNEGSKA (reference sequence). The CDR3 spells CSARPGLAGGPYEQYF. CDR3 coding DNA: TGCAGTGCTAGGCCCGGGCTAGCGGGAGGGCCCTACGAGCAGTACTTC.

This clonotype was seen only a few times. The chain joins TRBV20-1 to TRBJ2-7, with 11 bases aligning to TRBD2. The tail of the sequence fits TRBJ2-5 better, so the J call may be wrong. The germline V gene encodes CDR1 DFQATT and CDR2 SNEGSKA (reference sequence). CDR3 length: 15 amino acids. CDR3 sequence: CSARRIVAGGETQYF. The CDR3 DNA reads TGCAGTGCTAGGCGAATCGTAGCGGGAGGGGAGACCCAGTACTTC.

This clonotype was seen more than once but under ten times. This chain joins TRBV29-1 and TRBJ2-1; 7 positions agree with TRBD1. The J segment lost 3 bases and the V segment lost 5 bases, leaving 4 bases of the junction unmatched. Germline V gene data show CDR1 as SQVTM and CDR2 as ANQGSEA. The CDR3 is made up of 13 amino acids. DNA for the CDR3: TGCAGCGTTCTCCGGGACAGCTACAATGAGCAGTTCTTC. Its translation is CSVLRDSYNEQFF.

The CDR3: CASRSAFGTGNEQYF. DNA of the CDR3: TGCGCCAGCAGGTCCGCATTCGGGACAGGGAACGAGCAGTACTTC. The chain has TRBV5-1 and TRBJ2-7; 9 bases fit TRBD1. CDR3 length equals 15 residues. Germline assignment: CDR1 SGHRS and CDR2 YFSETQ. The trim removed 5 bases at V and 5 bases at J, leaving 11 bases unmatched.

This chain connects TRBV4-1 to TRBJ1-2, with 8 bases identical to TRBD1. The CDR3 spans 18 residues. Germline assignment: CDR1 MGHRA and CDR2 YSYEKL. Trimming took 0 bases from V and 7 from J; bases not matched to a gene: 16. The CDR3 DNA sequence: TGCGCCAGCAGCCAAGAAGGGTCCTTTGACAGGGGCGACCGTGGCTACACCTTC. Amino acids: CASSQEGSFDRGDRGYTF.

The chain combines TRBV4-1 with TRBJ1-4, with D unclear. The V gene's germline CDR1 is MGHRA and CDR2 YSYEKL. The CDR3 consists of 16 residues. Between the trimmed V and J ends, which lost 2 bases and 1 base, there was a span of 11 bases. In DNA form, the CDR3 reads TGCGCCAGCAGCCAAAAGATGGCTGTAACTAATGAAAAACTGTTTTTT. Protein: CASSQKMAVTNEKLFF.

This clonotype was observed at least ten times. The chain recombines TRBV20-1 with TRBJ1-2; perhaps TRBD1 as D (6 bases). This CDR3 comprises 15 residues. The V end lost 5 bases, the J end lost 8 bases, and 24 bases lay between the germline ends. Germline assignment: CDR1 DFQATT and CDR2 SNEGSKA (reference sequence). DNA for the CDR3: TGCAGTGCTCCTATCCCCGGGGGGGGCGGTGCGGGCTACACCTTC. It codes for CSAPIPGGGGAGYTF.

The chain carries TRBV7-2 and TRBJ2-5; no definite D call. Between the trimmed V and J ends, which lost 1 base and 5 bases, there was a span of 11 bases. The CDR3 contains 14 residues. Per germline, CDR1 SGHTA and CDR2 FQGNSA. The CDR3 sequence: CASSLDKGRETQYF. The CDR3 nucleotides read TGTGCCAGCAGCTTAGATAAGGGCCGGGAGACCCAGTACTTC. The full variable domain, its missing parts supplied by reference TRBV7-2 and TRBJ2-5, is GAGVSQSPSNKVTEKGKDVELRCDPISGHTALYWYRQSLGQGLEFLIYFQGNSAPDKSGLPSDRFSAERTGGSVSTLTIQRTQQEDSAVYLCASSLDKGRETQYFGPGTRLLVL.

The V gene is TRBV2, the J gene TRBJ2-1; 12 bases are a match to TRBD1. The CDR3 has 14 amino acids. Germline assignment: CDR1 SNHLY and CDR2 FYNNEI. Losses at the gene ends were 6 bases for V and 7 bases for J; bases not matched to a gene: 4. The CDR3 protein is CASRPGQGANEQFF. In DNA form, the CDR3 reads TGTGCCAGCAGGCCGGGACAGGGGGCAAATGAGCAGTTCTTC.

V gene TRBV29-1 combines with J gene TRBJ2-1; 15 positions match TRBD2. V lost 3 bases, J lost 4 bases, and 7 bases stayed unmatched. Germline lookup yields CDR1 SQVTM and CDR2 ANQGSEA. The CDR3 runs to 17 residues. CDR3 sequence: CSVDGLAGGPSYNEQFF. The CDR3, as DNA: TGCAGCGTTGATGGACTAGCGGGGGGGCCCTCTTACAATGAGCAGTTCTTC.

This chain joins TRBV7-2 and TRBJ2-1; the D gene could be TRBD1 or TRBD2 (7 bases each). This CDR3 is 17 amino acids long. The germline V and J ends were trimmed by 6 bases and 6 bases, with 24 bases remaining between them. CDR1 and CDR2 (germline): SGHTA, FQGNSA. CDR3 in DNA: TGTGCCAGCAGACGAAGGAGCGGGACAGTACTGGGCAATGAGCAGTTCTTC. Translating gives CASRRRSGTVLGNEQFF.

The CDR3 is CASSIQGAGHYGYTF. CDR3 bases: TGTGCCAGCAGTATACAGGGGGCCGGACACTATGGCTACACCTTC. The chain employs TRBV27 and TRBJ1-2; TRBD1 matches at 9 bases. CDR3 length equals 15 residues. The ends lost 5 bases at V and 3 bases at J; junction bases unmatched: 7. Germline lookup yields CDR1 MNHEY and CDR2 SMNVEV (reference sequence).

This clonotype was counted a few times. This chain connects TRBV20-1 to TRBJ2-1, with TRBD2 matching 15 bases. The germline V gene encodes CDR1 DFQATT and CDR2 SNEGSKA (reference sequence). This CDR3 is 15 amino acids long. The CDR3 DNA follows: TGCAGCGGGACTAGCGGGAGGCGAAAGGCGGATGAGCAGTTCTTC. Encoded protein: CSGTSGRRKADEQFF.